These T cell receptor beta chains were read from a single sample in a study of T cell changes during pregnancy in multiple sclerosis. TCRdb's copy holds only in-frame clones and misses some; the assay was immunoSEQ multiplex PCR. The sample has 76,000 or so clones, 80% to 95% seen once. Sequencing was performed on peripheral blood, taken in the second trimester of pregnancy. These TCRs come from a female donor in good health, enrolled as a control in a pregnancy study. CDR3s include the opening cysteine and the closing phenylalanine or tryptophan. The order of the fields is clone size, V gene, CDR3 protein. Size is stated for part of the rows, as once, few or many counts, or as a class when the clone is expanded.

.	TRBV5-4	CASSLRIGQGIPEAFF
.	TRBV6-5	CASSYDGGSYNEQFF
.	TRBV19	CASRTGDTEAFF
.	TRBV7-3	CASSPSGAEQPQHF
.	TRBV7-2	CASSLPLSSYEQYF
.	TRBV7-2	CASSLYRGGIANTEAFF
.	TRBV5-4	CASKRRAGGEVGTQYF
.	TRBV4-1	CASGLGTGGDTQYF
.	TRBV6-5	CASSYHRGQNQPQHF
.	TRBV7-2	CASSLRGFNSPLHF
once	TRBV5-1	CASSLTGLAGFYNEQFF
.	TRBV19	CASSILVVNARSQPQHF
.	TRBV5-1	CASSLGSGGGYSTDTQYF
.	TRBV19	CASRATPEGGELFF
.	TRBV28	CASSQPGQGLGEQYF